This TCR beta chain was identified during a study of graft-versus-host responses after intestinal transplantation. The overall study: Recipients obtained multivisceral, liver-intestinal, or isolated intestinal transplants. Each patient got anti-thymocyte globulin induction, then tacrolimus and steroids for around three years.

Remarks on this clone: Antigen unknown.

Profiled with immunoSEQ multiplex PCR; TCRdb holds only in-frame clones, not every one. The sample holds around 110,000 clones, about nine tenths seen once. The CDR3 is 13 amino acids. Per germline, CDR1 MNHNY and CDR2 SVGAGI (reference sequence). Trimming removed 5 bases from V and 7 bases from J; junction bases left unmatched: 5. This TCR came from a human donor who received an intestinal transplant. The specimen was unstimulated CD4+ T cells sorted from spleen or lymph node cells, collected before intestinal transplant. The gene calls are TRBV6-6 and TRBJ1-1, with 9 bases fitting TRBD1. For the CDR3, the DNA is TGTGCCAGCAGTCCCCCGACAGGGGGTGAAGCTTTCTTT. Amino acid sequence: CASSPPTGGEAFF.